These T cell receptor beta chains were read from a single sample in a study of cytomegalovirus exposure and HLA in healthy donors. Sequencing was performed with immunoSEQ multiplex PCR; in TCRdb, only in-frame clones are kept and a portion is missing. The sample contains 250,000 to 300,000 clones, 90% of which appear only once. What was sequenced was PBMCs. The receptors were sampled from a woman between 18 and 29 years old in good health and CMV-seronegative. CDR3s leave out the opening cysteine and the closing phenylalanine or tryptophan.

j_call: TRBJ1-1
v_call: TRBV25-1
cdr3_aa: ASSEQGSEAF

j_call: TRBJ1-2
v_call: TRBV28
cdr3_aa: ASRRRRGYT

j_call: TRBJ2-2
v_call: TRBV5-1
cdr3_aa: ASSAPKPGELF

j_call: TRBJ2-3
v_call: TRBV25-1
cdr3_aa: ASSEYTDTQY

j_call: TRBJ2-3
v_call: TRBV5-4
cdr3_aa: ASSPGTSGGTDTQY

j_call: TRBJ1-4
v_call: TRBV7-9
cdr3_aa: ASSFSFSNEKLF

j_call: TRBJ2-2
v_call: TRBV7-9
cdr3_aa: ASSSPGGGELF

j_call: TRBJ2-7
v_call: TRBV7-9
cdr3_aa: ASSLWTSGGSGEQY

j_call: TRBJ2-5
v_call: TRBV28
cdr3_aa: ASSSTSGGPGETQY

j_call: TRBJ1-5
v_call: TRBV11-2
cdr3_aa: ASSRQGNQPQH

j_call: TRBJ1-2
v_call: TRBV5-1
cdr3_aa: ASSLGRGPYGYT

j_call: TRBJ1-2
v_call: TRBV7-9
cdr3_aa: ASSPGQGHGYT

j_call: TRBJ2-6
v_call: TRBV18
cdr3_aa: ASSPPSGRGANVLT

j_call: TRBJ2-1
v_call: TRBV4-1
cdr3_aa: ASSQEGGPYNEQF

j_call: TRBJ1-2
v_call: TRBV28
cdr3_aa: ASSLRGRVYGYT

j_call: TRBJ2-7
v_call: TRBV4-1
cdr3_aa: ASSQKVGSTYEQY

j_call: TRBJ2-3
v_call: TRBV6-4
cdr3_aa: ASSQTGAPDTQY

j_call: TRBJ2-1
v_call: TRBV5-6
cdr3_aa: ASSSRDRDDEQF

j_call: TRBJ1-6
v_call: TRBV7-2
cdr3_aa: ASSLVGGVPYNSPLH

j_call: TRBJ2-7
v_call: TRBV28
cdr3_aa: ASSFEGTSSYEQY

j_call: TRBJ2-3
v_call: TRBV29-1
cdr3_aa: SVEAADTQY

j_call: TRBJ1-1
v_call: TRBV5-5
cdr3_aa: ASSNGDRGLDTEAF

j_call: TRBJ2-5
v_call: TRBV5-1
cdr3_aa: ASSFSDRAIQTQY

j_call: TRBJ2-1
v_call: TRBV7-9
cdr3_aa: ASSPRTIQVHNEQF

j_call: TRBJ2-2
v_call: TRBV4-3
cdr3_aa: ASSHTGTGTGELF

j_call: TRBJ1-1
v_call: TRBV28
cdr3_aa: ASSGMTGVAF

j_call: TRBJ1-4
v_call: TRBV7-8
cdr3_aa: ASSLDEPWEKLF

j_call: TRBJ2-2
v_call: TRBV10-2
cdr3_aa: ASSPPAGSGELF

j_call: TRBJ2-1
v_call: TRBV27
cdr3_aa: ASTRGQNNEQF

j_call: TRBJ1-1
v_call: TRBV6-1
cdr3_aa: ASSYGGTAL

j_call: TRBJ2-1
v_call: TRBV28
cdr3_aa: ASSQILAGGYNEQF

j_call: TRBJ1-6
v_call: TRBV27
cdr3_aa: ASSLTLNSPLH

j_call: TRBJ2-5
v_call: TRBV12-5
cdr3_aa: ASGLVVGGERYQETQY

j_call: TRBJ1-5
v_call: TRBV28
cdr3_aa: ASSLRGTGFSNQPQH

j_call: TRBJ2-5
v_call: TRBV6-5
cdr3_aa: ASSYSTQGETQY

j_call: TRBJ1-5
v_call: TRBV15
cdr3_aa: ATSRGDRNNQPQH

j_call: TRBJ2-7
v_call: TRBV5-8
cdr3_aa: ASSPGTVISYEQY

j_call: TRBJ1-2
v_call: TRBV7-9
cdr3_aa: ASSLAEGNGGYT

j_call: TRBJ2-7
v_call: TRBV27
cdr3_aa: ASSSILPGQGYEQY

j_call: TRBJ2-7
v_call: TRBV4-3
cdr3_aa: ASSQDAGLRYEQY

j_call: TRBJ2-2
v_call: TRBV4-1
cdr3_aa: ASSQGDSPGELF

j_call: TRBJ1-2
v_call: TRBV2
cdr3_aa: ASRPVGGYT